One sample yielded the 6 T cell receptor beta chains listed below, sequenced in a study of cytomegalovirus exposure and HLA in healthy donors. Primers for the PCR totalled 60 Vbeta and 13 Jbeta. Data came from immunoSEQ multiplex PCR; TCRdb stores just in-frame clones and leaves some out. This table has about 210,000 clones, 81% appearing once. Sequenced sample: PBMCs. The receptors shown here come from a man in his forties in good health and CMV-seropositive.

The J gene is TRBJ2-7, the V gene TRBV7-8; D possibly corresponds to TRBD2 (6 bases). In germline, CDR1 is SGHVS, CDR2 FQNEAQ. The V and J ends lost 5 bases and 6 bases respectively, with 20 bases between them. CDR3 length: 15 amino acids. This chain's CDR3 is CASSPRSAGPLEQYF. The DNA for the CDR3 is TGTGCCAGCAGCCCCCGGTCCGCGGGACCTCTCGAGCAGTACTTC.

The rearrangement uses TRBV4-2 and TRBJ2-5; 10 nucleotides agree with TRBD2. After removal of 0 bases from V and 4 bases from J, the junction contained 2 bases not matched to a gene. The CDR3 covers 15 residues. Germline-derived CDR1 and CDR2 are LGHNA and YNFKEQ. This chain's CDR3 is CASSQEKRGGETQYF. The CDR3 DNA sequence: TGTGCCAGCAGCCAAGAGAAGCGGGGGGGAGAGACCCAGTACTTC.

This chain links TRBV5-6 with TRBJ1-4; D is ambiguous. The CDR3 has 15 residues. Between the trimmed V and J ends, which lost 4 bases and 8 bases, there was a span of 18 bases. The V gene's germline CDR1 is SGHDT and CDR2 YYEEEE. The CDR3 DNA reads TGTGCCAGCAGCCCGGCAGGCACGGGAGGGGAAAAACTGTTTTTT. This codes for CASSPAGTGGEKLFF. The whole variable domain, remainder taken from reference TRBV5-6 and TRBJ1-4, is DAGVTQSPTHLIKTRGQQVTLRCSPKSGHDTVSWYQQALGQGPQFIFQYYEEEERQRGNFPDRFSGHQFPNYSSELNVNALLLGDSALYLCASSPAGTGGEKLFFGSGTQLSVL.

This chain joins TRBV7-9 and TRBJ2-5; possible D gene TRBD2, 5 bases. The J call is uncertain, as TRBJ2-7 better fits the DNA end. Germline CDR1 SEHNR, CDR2 FQNEAQ (reference sequence). The CDR3 consists of 14 residues. The CDR3 DNA is TGTGCCAGCAGCCCCCGGGGAACTGCCTACGAGCAGTACTTC. The encoded protein is CASSPRGTAYEQYF.

This sequence joins TRBV6-5 and TRBJ1-2; no reliable D call. Trimming cost V 6 bases and J 1 base, with 9 bases left between them. The CDR3 extends over 13 amino acids. Per the germline V gene, CDR1 is MNHEY and CDR2 is SVGAGI. The CDR3 region is CASRPTSNYGYTF. The DNA of the CDR3 is TGTGCCAGCAGACCTACGAGTAACTATGGCTACACCTTC.

CDR3 sequence: CASRPPGQGYEQYF. CDR3 bases: TGTGCCAGCAGGCCCCCGGGACAGGGGTACGAGCAGTACTTC. The genes are TRBV28 and TRBJ2-7; 10 nucleotides align to TRBD1. This CDR3 spans 14 amino acids. The germline CDR1 and CDR2 sequences are MDHEN and SYDVKM. After removal of 6 bases from V and 4 bases from J, the junction contained 6 bases not matched to a gene.